These 6 T cell receptor beta chains came from one sample sequenced in a study of cytomegalovirus exposure and HLA in healthy donors. This PCR relied on a set of 60 Vbeta primers and 13 Jbeta primers. The protocol was immunoSEQ multiplex PCR, while the TCRdb copy is restricted to in-frame clones and leaves out a portion. The data show some 160,000 clones, with about 78% seen just once and approximately 1.5% held by the top ten. The sequenced sample was PBMCs. All receptors come from a male donor in good health and CMV-seronegative.

The chain employs TRBV2 and TRBJ2-7; D is unresolved. Per the germline V gene, CDR1 is SNHLY and CDR2 is FYNNEI. The CDR3 length is 15 residues. The V end was cut by 3 bases, the J end by 0 bases, with 12 bases between. CDR3 DNA sequence: TGTGCCAGCAGTGAGGTAACAGACATCTCCTACGAGCAGTACTTC. Protein sequence: CASSEVTDISYEQYF.

This chain joins TRBV18 and TRBJ1-1; TRBD1 is a possible D gene (5 bases). There are 13 residues in the CDR3. Germline CDR1 KGHSH, CDR2 LQKENI. Between the trimmed V and J ends, which lost 6 bases and 4 bases, there was a span of 12 bases. CDR3 amino acids: CASSSSGVTEAFF. CDR3 nucleotide sequence: TGTGCCAGCTCCTCGTCGGGGGTCACTGAAGCTTTCTTT.

The chain carries TRBV5-4 and TRBJ2-2; D remains ambiguous. Germline loops: CDR1 SGHNT, CDR2 YYREEE (reference sequence). This CDR3 has 14 amino acids. Trimming left V 2 bases short and J 0 bases short, with 5 bases between. The CDR3 loop is CASSFQANTGELFF. CDR3 nucleotides: TGTGCCAGCAGCTTCCAGGCGAACACCGGGGAGCTGTTTTTT.

This clone was detected a few times. The chain carries TRBV6-5 and TRBJ1-2; D is perhaps TRBD1 (5 bases). V shed 0 bases and J shed 8 bases, with 13 bases lying between them. This CDR3 is 14 amino acids long. Per the germline V gene, CDR1 is MNHEY and CDR2 is SVGAGI. The chain's CDR3 is CASSYSKGLGGYTF. For the CDR3, the DNA is TGTGCCAGCAGTTACTCGAAGGGGCTAGGGGGCTACACCTTC.

J is TRBJ1-2 and V is TRBV5-6; 9 bases match TRBD1. The trim removed 0 bases at V and 2 bases at J, leaving 8 bases unmatched. The CDR3 runs 17 residues. In germline, CDR1 is SGHDT, CDR2 YYEEEE. As DNA, the CDR3 is TGTGCCAGCAGCTTGGCCCCACAGGGGGCACGGAACTATGGCTACACCTTC. This encodes CASSLAPQGARNYGYTF.

The chain recombines TRBV5-1 with TRBJ2-7, with D unclear. CDR3 length: 11 residues. Deletions cut 2 bases from V and 6 bases from J, with 6 bases between. Per the germline V gene, CDR1 is SGHRS and CDR2 is YFSETQ. The CDR3, as DNA: TGCGCCAGCAGCTTATTGGCCGAGCAGTACTTC. Protein product: CASSLLAEQYF.